A selection of T cell receptor beta chains follows, all from one sample in a study of vaccination effects on CD4 cells after COVID-19. Using immunoSEQ multiplex PCR, the repertoire was profiled, and TCRdb retains in-frame clones only, with some absent. The repertoire holds nearly 45,000 clones, around 66% seen once, with 25% to 35% in the top ten. These receptors lack a known antigen. The source material was CD4+ T cells from PBMCs cultured with a peptide pool, sampled before COVID-19 vaccination. Receptor source: a human donor who had a prior SARS-CoV-2 infection. Both conserved end residues are part of each CDR3. Clone size is not always given. Where it is, it says once, few, many or a class for expanded clones.

clone size	J gene	V gene	CDR3 protein
-	TRBJ1-4	TRBV11-3	CASSFRGQSNEKLFF
-	TRBJ1-2	TRBV19	CASSSRRDDGYYGYTF
once	TRBJ2-5	TRBV5-1	CASSLVGRGLETQYF
-	TRBJ1-6	TRBV11-3	CASSLAPAWVSSYNSPLHF
-	TRBJ1-1	TRBV3-1/TRBV3-2	CASSPRTGRNTEAFF
few	TRBJ1-3	TRBV5-1	CASSELTGSSGNTIYF
-	TRBJ2-2	TRBV5-5	CASRPERVGELFF
-	TRBJ2-1	TRBV5-8	CASSFEYSYNEQFF
-	TRBJ2-1	TRBV7-6	CASSLKLAGYNEQFF
few	TRBJ1-1	TRBV5-1	CASSFGRGGRATEAFF
few	TRBJ1-2	TRBV10-3	CAISAWEGSPGRGYTF
few	TRBJ2-3	TRBV10-1	CASTGLAGGPTDTQYF
few	TRBJ2-2	TRBV2	CASTWRSFRGTGELFF
-	TRBJ2-5	TRBV11-2	CASSLDQGGPGTTQYF
-	TRBJ2-3	TRBV3-1/TRBV3-2	CASSQPGRGTDTQYF
-	TRBJ2-1	TRBV11-2	CASSLQGNAYNEQFF
-	TRBJ2-1	TRBV2	CASSGLPMQFF
-	TRBJ1-3	TRBV5-1	CASSLADGNTIYF
-	TRBJ2-7	TRBV11-2	CASSLKRGQGAASPYEQYF
-	TRBJ1-1	TRBV28	CASLMLGGQQRTEAFF
few	TRBJ2-2	TRBV9	CASSTRRTSGEHGELFF
-	TRBJ2-7	TRBV2	CASRGPGGVGGAYEQYF
-	TRBJ2-5	TRBV24-1	CATSANTREPQETQYF
-	TRBJ2-3	TRBV27	CASSFYSQPGADTQYF
once	TRBJ2-7	TRBV7-2	CASSLLPGDSQKPKYF
-	TRBJ2-2	TRBV19	CASYYLAKLFF
-	TRBJ2-2	TRBV5-1	CASSISGGAPGELFF
-	TRBJ2-3	TRBV6-5	CASRLSGASTDTQYF
-	TRBJ2-1	TRBV7-8	CASSLGQVGNEQFF
-	TRBJ2-3	TRBV4-3	CASSQDVVTDTQYF
-	TRBJ2-3	TRBV27	CATRRLAGDTDTQYF
-	TRBJ1-5	TRBV7-2	CASSHGQANQPQHF
-	TRBJ2-2	TRBV5-1	CASSLETSGANTGELFF
-	TRBJ2-1	TRBV3-1/TRBV3-2	CASSQVSGSSYNEQFF
few	TRBJ1-2	TRBV7-2	CASSLGAARIQGYTF